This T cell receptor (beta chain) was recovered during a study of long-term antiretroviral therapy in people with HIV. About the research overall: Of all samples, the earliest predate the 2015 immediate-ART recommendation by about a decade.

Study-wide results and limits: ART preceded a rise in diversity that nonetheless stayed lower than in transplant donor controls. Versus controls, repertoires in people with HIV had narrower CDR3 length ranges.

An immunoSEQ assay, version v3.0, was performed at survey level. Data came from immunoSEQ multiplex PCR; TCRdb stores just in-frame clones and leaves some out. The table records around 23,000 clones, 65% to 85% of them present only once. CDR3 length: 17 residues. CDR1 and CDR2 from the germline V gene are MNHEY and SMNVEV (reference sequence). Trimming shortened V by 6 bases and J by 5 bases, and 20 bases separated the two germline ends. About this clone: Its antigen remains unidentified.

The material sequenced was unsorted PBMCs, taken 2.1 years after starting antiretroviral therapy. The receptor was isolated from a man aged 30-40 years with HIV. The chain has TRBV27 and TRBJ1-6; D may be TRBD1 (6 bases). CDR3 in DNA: TGTGCCAGCAGCCCTGAGGGGGGCTTGGAGGATAATTCACCCCTCCACTTT. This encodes CASSPEGGLEDNSPLHF.